This T cell receptor (beta chain) was sequenced during a study of cytomegalovirus exposure and HLA in healthy donors. Looking at the study overall: Unique TCRs numbering some 80 million, obtained from HLA-typed donors, made up an early data release. Study-level findings and limits: Cytomegalovirus-associated status was assigned to about 160 TCR beta chains.

PCR used 60 Vbeta primers and 13 Jbeta primers. Using immunoSEQ multiplex PCR, the repertoire was profiled, and TCRdb retains in-frame clones only, with some absent. The data hold 90,000 to 150,000 clones, with more than 60% observed a single time. This clone has a handful of counts. Its antigen remains unidentified. CDR1 LNHDA and CDR2 SQIVND come from the germline V gene (reference sequence). V was pared by 5 bases and J by 4 bases, with 16 bases between. The CDR3 spans 15 residues. The source material was PBMCs. The clonotype originates from a man aged 35 to 55 in good health and CMV-seropositive. The chain combines TRBV19 with TRBJ2-3, with D perhaps TRBD1 (6 bases). CDR3 DNA: TGTGCCAGTAGTTGGGGACAACCCCAGGCAGATACGCAGTATTTT. Amino acid sequence: CASSWGQPQADTQYF.